The source of this TCR beta chain is a study of shared clonotypes between healthy human individuals. Overall study findings and caveats: The donor pool, a small one, limited the genetic and exposure-history diversity represented.

A remark on this clone: No antigen is known for it.

Method: immunoSEQ multiplex PCR; TCRdb's copy keeps in-frame clones and lacks some. The repertoire holds more than 1.2 million clones, about 98.5% seen once, with under 0.45% in the top ten. The CDR3 is 14 amino acids. Deletions cut 2 bases from V and 1 base from J, with 6 bases between. The germline CDR1 and CDR2 sequences are MNHNS and SASEGT. The V and J genes are TRBV6-1 and TRBJ2-1; D is uncertain. Material: naive CD4+ T cells sorted from blood. Documented subset: CD45RA+ positively selected. The TCR originated in a man younger than 40 in good health. CDR3 sequence: CASSEWSSYNEQFF. The CDR3 coding sequence is TGTGCCAGCAGTGAATGGAGTTCCTACAATGAGCAGTTCTTC.